The 3 T cell receptor beta chains listed next were all sequenced from one sample in a study of fetal regulatory T cell absence and autoimmunity. Repertoires were generated with immunoSEQ multiplex PCR, while TCRdb's copy carries only in-frame clones and drops some. The sample has 45,000 to 50,000 clones; about 80% are singletons. Material for sequencing was cord blood. These receptor sequences come from a newborn boy with IPEX syndrome.

The chain joins TRBV30 to TRBJ1-3; D uncertain. V lost 3 bases to trimming and J lost 0 bases, with 6 bases between them. The CDR3 is 13 amino acids. Per the germline V gene, CDR1 is GTSNPN and CDR2 is SVGIG (reference sequence). CDR3 region: CAWRRSSGNTIYF. CDR3 DNA sequence: TGTGCCTGGAGACGGAGCTCTGGAAACACCATATATTTT.

CDR3 region: CASSLTLADDNEQFF. CDR3 bases: TGTGCCAGCAGCTTAACCCTAGCGGATGACAATGAGCAGTTCTTC. The chain links TRBV11-3 to TRBJ2-1, with 7 bases that match TRBD2. The germline V gene encodes CDR1 SGHNT and CDR2 YENEEA. J was trimmed by 5 bases and V by 2 bases; bases with no gene match: 6. CDR3 length: 15 amino acids.

This clone showed up just a few times. V and J are TRBV12-5 and TRBJ2-7, with 7 bases fitting TRBD2. This CDR3 region has 15 residues. From germline, CDR1 is LGHNT and CDR2 FRNRAP. J gave up 3 bases and V 5 bases, and 10 bases lay outside the gene matches. Written as DNA, the CDR3 is TGTGCTAGTGGTCCCGGACTAGGGGTTTACTACGAGCAGTACTTC. As protein: CASGPGLGVYYEQYF.